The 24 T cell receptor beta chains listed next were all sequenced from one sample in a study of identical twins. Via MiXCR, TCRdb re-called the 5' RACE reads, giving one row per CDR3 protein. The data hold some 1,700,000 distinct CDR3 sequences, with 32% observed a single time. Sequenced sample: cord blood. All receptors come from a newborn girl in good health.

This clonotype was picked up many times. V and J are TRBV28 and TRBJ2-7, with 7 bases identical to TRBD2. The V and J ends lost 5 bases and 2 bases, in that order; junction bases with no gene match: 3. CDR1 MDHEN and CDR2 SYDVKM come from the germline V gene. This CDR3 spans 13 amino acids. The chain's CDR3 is CASSGGTTYEQYF. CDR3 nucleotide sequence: TGTGCCAGCAGTGGAGGGACTACCTACGAGCAGTACTTC.

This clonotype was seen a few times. The CDR3 DNA sequence: TGCAGCGTGGGGGGACAGACGAAATATGGCTACACCTTC. Amino acids: CSVGGQTKYGYTF. The V and J genes are TRBV29-1 and TRBJ1-2, with 7 positions matching TRBD1. CDR1 and CDR2 (germline): SQVTM, ANQGSEA. This CDR3 comprises 13 residues. V lost 6 bases to trimming and J lost 5 bases; unmatched junction nucleotides: 9.

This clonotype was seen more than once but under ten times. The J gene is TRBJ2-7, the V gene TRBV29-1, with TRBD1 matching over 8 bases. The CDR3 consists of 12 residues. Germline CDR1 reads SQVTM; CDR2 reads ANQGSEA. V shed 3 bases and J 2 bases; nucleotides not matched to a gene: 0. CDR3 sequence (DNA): TGCAGCGTTGACAGGGGGCCCTACGAGCAGTACTTC. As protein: CSVDRGPYEQYF.

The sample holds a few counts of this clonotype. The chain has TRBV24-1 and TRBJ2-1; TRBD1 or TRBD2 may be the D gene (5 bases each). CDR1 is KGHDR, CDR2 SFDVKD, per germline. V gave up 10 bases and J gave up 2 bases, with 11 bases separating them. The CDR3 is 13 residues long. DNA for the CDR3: TGTGCCACTGGGGGTCTAGCCTACAATGAGCAGTTCTTC. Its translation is CATGGLAYNEQFF.

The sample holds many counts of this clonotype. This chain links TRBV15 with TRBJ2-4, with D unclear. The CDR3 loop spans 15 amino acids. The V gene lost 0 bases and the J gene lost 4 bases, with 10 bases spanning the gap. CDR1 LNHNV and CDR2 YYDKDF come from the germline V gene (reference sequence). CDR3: CATSRDRAEKNIQYF. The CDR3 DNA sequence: TGTGCCACCAGCAGAGATAGGGCAGAGAAAAACATTCAGTACTTC. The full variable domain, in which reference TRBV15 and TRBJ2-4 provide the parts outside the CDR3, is DAMVIQNPRYQVTQFGKPVTLSCSQTLNHNVMYWYQQKSSQAPKLLFHYYDKDFNNEADTPDNFQSRRPNTSFCFLDIRSPGLGDTAMYLCATSRDRAEKNIQYFGAGTRLSVL.

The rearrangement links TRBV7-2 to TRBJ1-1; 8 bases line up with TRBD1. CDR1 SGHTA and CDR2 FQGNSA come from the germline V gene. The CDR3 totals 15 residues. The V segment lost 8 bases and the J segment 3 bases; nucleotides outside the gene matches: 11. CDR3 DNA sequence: TGTGCCAGCCAACCTGACAGGGGCCGCGACACTGAAGCTTTCTTT. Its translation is CASQPDRGRDTEAFF.

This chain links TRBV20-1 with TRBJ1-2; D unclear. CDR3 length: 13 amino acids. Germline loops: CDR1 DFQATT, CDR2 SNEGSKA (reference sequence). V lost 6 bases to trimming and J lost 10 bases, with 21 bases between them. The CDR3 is CSAVPGPYMDYTF. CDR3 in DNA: TGCAGTGCGGTCCCCGGGCCCTATATGGACTACACCTTC.

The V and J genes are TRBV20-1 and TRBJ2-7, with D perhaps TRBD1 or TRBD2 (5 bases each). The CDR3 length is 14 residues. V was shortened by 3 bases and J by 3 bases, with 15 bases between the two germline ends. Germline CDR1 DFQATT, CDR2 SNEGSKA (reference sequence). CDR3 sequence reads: CSARYRDVFYEQYF. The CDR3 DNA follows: TGCAGTGCTAGGTACCGGGACGTCTTCTACGAGCAGTACTTC.

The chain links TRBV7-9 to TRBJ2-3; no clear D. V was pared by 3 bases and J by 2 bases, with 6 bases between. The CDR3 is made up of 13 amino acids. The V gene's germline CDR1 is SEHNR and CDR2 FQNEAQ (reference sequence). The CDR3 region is CASSFAHTDTQYF. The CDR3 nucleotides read TGTGCCAGCAGCTTCGCACACACAGATACGCAGTATTTT. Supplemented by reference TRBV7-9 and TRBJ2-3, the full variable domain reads DTGVSQNPRHKITKRGQNVTFRCDPISEHNRLYWYRQTLGQGPEFLTYFQNEAQLEKSRLLSDRFSAERPKGSFSTLEIQRTEQGDSAMYLCASSFAHTDTQYFGPGTRLTVL.

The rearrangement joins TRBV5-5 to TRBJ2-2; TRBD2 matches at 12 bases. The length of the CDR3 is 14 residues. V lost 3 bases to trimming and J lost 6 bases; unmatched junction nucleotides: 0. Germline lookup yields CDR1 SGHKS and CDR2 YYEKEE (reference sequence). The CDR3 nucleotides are TGTGCCAGCAGCTCTAGCGGGGGGGCCGGGGAGCTGTTTTTT. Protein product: CASSSSGGAGELFF.

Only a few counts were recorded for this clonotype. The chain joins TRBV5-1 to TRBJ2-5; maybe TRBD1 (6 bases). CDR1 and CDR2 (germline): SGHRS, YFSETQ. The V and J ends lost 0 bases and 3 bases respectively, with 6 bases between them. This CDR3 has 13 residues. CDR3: CASSLGDKETQYF. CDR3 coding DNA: TGCGCCAGCAGCTTGGGGGACAAAGAGACCCAGTACTTC.

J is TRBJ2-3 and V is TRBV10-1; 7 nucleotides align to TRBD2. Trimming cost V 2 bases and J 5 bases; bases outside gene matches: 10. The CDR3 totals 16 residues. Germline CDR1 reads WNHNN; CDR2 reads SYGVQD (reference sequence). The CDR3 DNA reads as TGCGCCAGCAGTGAGGATGGACTAGGGCGTAGAGATACGCAGTATTTT. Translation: CASSEDGLGRRDTQYF.

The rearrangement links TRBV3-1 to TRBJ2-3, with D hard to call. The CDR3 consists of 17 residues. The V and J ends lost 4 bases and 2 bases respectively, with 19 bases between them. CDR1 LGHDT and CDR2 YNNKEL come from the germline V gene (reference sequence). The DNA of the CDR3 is TGTGCCAGCAGCCTCACCCATAAGGCCAGCCTCACAGATACGCAGTATTTT. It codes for CASSLTHKASLTDTQYF.

This CDR3 reads CASTAYNSPLHF. The CDR3 DNA is TGTGCCAGCACTGCTTATAATTCACCCCTCCACTTT. The J gene is TRBJ1-6, the V gene TRBV2, with D unresolved. This CDR3 is 12 amino acids long. From germline, CDR1 is SNHLY and CDR2 FYNNEI. V gave up 7 bases and J gave up 4 bases, with 5 bases separating them.

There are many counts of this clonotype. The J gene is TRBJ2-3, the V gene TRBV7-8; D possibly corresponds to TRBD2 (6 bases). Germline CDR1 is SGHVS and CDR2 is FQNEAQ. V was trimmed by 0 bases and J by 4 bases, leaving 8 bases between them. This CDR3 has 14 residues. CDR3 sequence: CASSLARLADTQYF. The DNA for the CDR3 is TGTGCCAGCAGCTTAGCCCGACTAGCAGATACGCAGTATTTT.

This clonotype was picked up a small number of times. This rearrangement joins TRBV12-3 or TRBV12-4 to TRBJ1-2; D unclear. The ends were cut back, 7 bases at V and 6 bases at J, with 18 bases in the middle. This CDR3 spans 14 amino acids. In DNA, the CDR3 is TGTGCCAGCACTCGGGGTTCGTTCGGGGATGGCTACACCTTC. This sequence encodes CASTRGSFGDGYTF.

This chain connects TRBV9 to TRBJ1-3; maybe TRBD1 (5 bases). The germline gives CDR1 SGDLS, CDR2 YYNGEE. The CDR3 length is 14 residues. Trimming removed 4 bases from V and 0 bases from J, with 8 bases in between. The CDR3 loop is CASSPDISGNTIYF. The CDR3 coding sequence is TGTGCCAGCAGCCCGGACATCTCTGGAAACACCATATATTTT.

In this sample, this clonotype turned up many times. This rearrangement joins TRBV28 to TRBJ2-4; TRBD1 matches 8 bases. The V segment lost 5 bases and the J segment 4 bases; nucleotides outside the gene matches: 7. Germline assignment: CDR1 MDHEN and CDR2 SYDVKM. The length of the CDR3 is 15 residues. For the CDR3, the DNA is TGTGCCAGCAGTCCCTTCCGACAGGGGAAAAACATTCAGTACTTC. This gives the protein CASSPFRQGKNIQYF.

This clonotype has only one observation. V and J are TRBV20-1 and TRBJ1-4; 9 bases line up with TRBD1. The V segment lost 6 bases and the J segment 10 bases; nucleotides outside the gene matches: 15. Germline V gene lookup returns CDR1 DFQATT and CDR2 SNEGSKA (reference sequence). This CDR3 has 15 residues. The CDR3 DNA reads TGCAGTGCGAGCCGGGACAGGGAGGGGTTCAGAAAACTGTTTTTT. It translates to CSASRDREGFRKLFF.

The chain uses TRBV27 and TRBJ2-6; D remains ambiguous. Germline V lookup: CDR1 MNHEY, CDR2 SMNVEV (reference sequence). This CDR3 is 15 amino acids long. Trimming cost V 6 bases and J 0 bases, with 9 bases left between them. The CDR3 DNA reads TGTGCCAGCAGGGCATCGACCTCTGGGGCCAACGTCCTGACTTTC. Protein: CASRASTSGANVLTF.

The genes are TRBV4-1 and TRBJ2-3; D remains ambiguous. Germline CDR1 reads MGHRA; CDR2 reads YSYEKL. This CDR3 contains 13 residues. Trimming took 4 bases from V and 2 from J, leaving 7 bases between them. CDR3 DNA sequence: TGCGCCAGCAGCCTTTTTCACACAGATACGCAGTATTTT. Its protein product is CASSLFHTDTQYF.

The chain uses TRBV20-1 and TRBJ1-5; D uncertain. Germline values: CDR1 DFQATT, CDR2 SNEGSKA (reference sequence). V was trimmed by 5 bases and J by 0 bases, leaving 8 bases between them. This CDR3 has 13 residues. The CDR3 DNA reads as TGCAGTGCTGAGTTGGATAGCAATCAGCCCCAGCATTTT. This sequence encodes CSAELDSNQPQHF.

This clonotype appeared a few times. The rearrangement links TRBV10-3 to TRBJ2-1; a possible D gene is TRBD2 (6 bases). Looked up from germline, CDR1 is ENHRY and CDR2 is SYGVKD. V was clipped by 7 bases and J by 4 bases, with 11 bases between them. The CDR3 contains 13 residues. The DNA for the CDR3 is TGTGCCATCACGGGAGACCCATACAATGAGCAGTTCTTC. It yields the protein CAITGDPYNEQFF.

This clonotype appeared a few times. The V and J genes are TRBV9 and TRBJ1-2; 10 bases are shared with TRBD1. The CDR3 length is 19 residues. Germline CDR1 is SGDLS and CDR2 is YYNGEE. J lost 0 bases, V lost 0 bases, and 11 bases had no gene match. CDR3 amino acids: CASSVAGQGPSLANYGYTF. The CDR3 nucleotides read TGTGCCAGCAGCGTAGCGGGACAGGGGCCGTCTCTAGCTAACTATGGCTACACCTTC.